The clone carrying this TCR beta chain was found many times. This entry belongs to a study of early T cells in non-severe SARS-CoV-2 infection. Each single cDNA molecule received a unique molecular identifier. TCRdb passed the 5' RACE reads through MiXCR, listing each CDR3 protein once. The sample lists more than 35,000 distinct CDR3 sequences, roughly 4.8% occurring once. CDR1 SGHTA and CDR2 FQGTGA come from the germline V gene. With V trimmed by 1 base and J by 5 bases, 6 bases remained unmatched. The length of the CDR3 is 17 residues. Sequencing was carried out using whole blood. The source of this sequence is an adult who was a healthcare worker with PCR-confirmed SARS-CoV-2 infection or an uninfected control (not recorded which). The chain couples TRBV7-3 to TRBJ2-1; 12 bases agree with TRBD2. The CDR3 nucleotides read TGTGCCAGCAGCTTAATACGGACTAGCGGGACTAACAATGAGCAGTTCTTC. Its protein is CASSLIRTSGTNNEQFF.